The present entry profiles one T cell receptor (beta chain) with its context. The entry originates in a study of Graves' ophthalmopathy and Graves' hyperthyroidism. For repertoire sequencing, the TCR beta CDR3 regions were amplified from RNA transcripts. First-round RT-PCR relied on HTBI primers, and a second-round multiplex PCR came next. TCRdb independently ran MiXCR on the multiplex PCR reads; one entry per CDR3 protein. The data contain a few hundred thousand distinct CDR3 sequences, about 17% of them singletons. Per the germline V gene, CDR1 is MDHEN and CDR2 is SYDVKM. This CDR3 spans 12 amino acids. The V end was cut by 5 bases, the J end by 8 bases, with 12 bases between. Stable hyperthyroidism denotes an absence of ophthalmopathy throughout 18 months of follow-up.

The sequenced material came from peripheral blood. J is TRBJ1-2 and V is TRBV28; no clear D. This receptor was taken from an adult woman with stable Graves' hyperthyroidism. This CDR3 is CASSTGPTGYTF. CDR3 DNA: TGTGCCAGCAGTACCGGGCCGACCGGCTACACCTTC.